Below, 23 T cell receptor beta chains from the same sample are listed, as sequenced in a study of OX40 agonist ivuxolimab in advanced cancers. Data came from immunoSEQ multiplex PCR; TCRdb stores just in-frame clones and leaves some out. The table shows some 50,000 clones, with 86% occurring only once. The sequencing here drew on CD4+ or CD8+ T cells sorted from blood, taken in a trial of the OX40 agonist ivuxolimab. The receptors derive from an adult with an advanced solid tumor such as melanoma, head and neck, liver or kidney cancer.

The chain links TRBV4-1 to TRBJ2-2, with 8 bases fitting TRBD2. CDR1 is MGHRA, CDR2 YSYEKL, per germline. The CDR3 covers 14 residues. The V segment lost 7 bases and the J segment 3 bases; nucleotides outside the gene matches: 4. The CDR3 sequence: CASTSGGYTGELFF. CDR3 nucleotide sequence: TGCGCCAGCACCTCGGGGGGGTACACCGGGGAGCTGTTTTTT.

This sequence joins TRBV5-1 and TRBJ1-4; TRBD1 might be the D (6 bases). The V gene's germline CDR1 is SGHRS and CDR2 YFSETQ. V was shortened by 0 bases and J by 8 bases, with 14 bases between the two germline ends. The CDR3 contains 15 residues. CDR3 loop: CASSLAWGAGEKLFF. CDR3 bases: TGCGCCAGCAGCTTGGCCTGGGGGGCCGGGGAAAAACTGTTTTTT. The whole variable domain, remainder taken from reference TRBV5-1 and TRBJ1-4, is KAGVTQTPRYLIKTRGQQVTLSCSPISGHRSVSWYQQTPGQGLQFLFEYFSETQRNKGNFPGRFSGRQFSNSRSEMNVSTLELGDSALYLCASSLAWGAGEKLFFGSGTQLSVL.

V is TRBV5-1 and J is TRBJ2-1; D is possibly TRBD2 (6 bases). Germline V gene data show CDR1 as SGHRS and CDR2 as YFSETQ. There are 13 residues in the CDR3. With 0 bases removed from V and 7 bases from J, the gap between germline ends came to 8 bases. CDR3: CASSLAGVNEQFF. The CDR3 region has the DNA TGCGCCAGCAGCTTGGCGGGGGTAAATGAGCAGTTCTTC. The full variable domain, in which reference TRBV5-1 and TRBJ2-1 provide the parts outside the CDR3, is KAGVTQTPRYLIKTRGQQVTLSCSPISGHRSVSWYQQTPGQGLQFLFEYFSETQRNKGNFPGRFSGRQFSNSRSEMNVSTLELGDSALYLCASSLAGVNEQFFGPGTRLTVL.

This chain uses TRBV19 with TRBJ2-1; 10 bases align to TRBD1. After removal of 4 bases from V and 9 bases from J, the junction contained 6 bases not matched to a gene. The germline V gene has CDR1 LNHDA and CDR2 SQIVND (reference sequence). CDR3 length: 14 residues. CDR3 sequence (DNA): TGTGCCAGTAGTAAGGACAGGGGGGTGGGTGAGCAGTTCTTC. The encoded protein is CASSKDRGVGEQFF. The full variable domain, in which reference TRBV19 and TRBJ2-1 provide the parts outside the CDR3, is DGGITQSPKYLFRKEGQNVTLSCEQNLNHDAMYWYRQDPGQGLRLIYYSQIVNDFQKGDIAEGYSVSREKKESFPLTVTSAQKNPTAFYLCASSKDRGVGEQFFGPGTRLTVL.

This clone was recorded at least ten times. The chain links TRBV6-1 to TRBJ1-5, with D unresolved. V lost 8 bases, J lost 0 bases, and 11 bases lay in between. Germline V lookup: CDR1 MNHNS, CDR2 SASEGT. The CDR3 sequence is 14 residues long. The CDR3 bases are TGTGCCAGCGCTACCGTTTATAGCAATCAGCCCCAGCATTTT. The encoded protein is CASATVYSNQPQHF.

This clone counts as medium-sized. The chain combines TRBV6-1 with TRBJ1-1, with 9 bases that match TRBD1. From germline, CDR1 is MNHNS and CDR2 SASEGT. J lost 5 bases, V lost 7 bases, and 5 bases had no gene match. The CDR3 consists of 13 residues. This chain's CDR3 is CASNKQGATEAFF. CDR3 DNA sequence: TGTGCCAGCAACAAACAGGGGGCAACTGAAGCTTTCTTT.

The chain combines TRBV14 with TRBJ2-7, with 11 bases that match TRBD1. CDR3 length: 15 residues. J lost 3 bases, V lost 6 bases, and 7 bases had no gene match. CDR1 is SGHDN and CDR2 is FVKESK in the germline V gene. CDR3 residues: CASSPDRGRFYEQYF. The CDR3, as DNA: TGTGCCAGCAGTCCGGACAGGGGGCGTTTCTACGAGCAGTACTTC. The entire variable domain, with the rest obtained from reference TRBV14 and TRBJ2-7, is as follows: EAGVTQFPSHSVIEKGQTVTLRCDPISGHDNLYWYRRVMGKEIKFLLHFVKESKQDESGMPNNRFLAERTGGTYSTLKVQPAELEDSGVYFCASSPDRGRFYEQYFGPGTRLTVT.

The CDR3 protein is CASNHPASASNTGELFF. The CDR3 DNA sequence: TGTGCCAGTAATCATCCGGCTAGCGCCTCGAACACCGGGGAGCTGTTTTTT. The rearrangement links TRBV19 to TRBJ2-2; maybe TRBD2 (6 bases). CDR1 is LNHDA, CDR2 SQIVND, per germline (reference sequence). This CDR3 spans 17 amino acids. V was pared by 7 bases and J by 0 bases, with 18 bases between.

V and J are TRBV7-9 and TRBJ2-2; a weak D match, TRBD2 (6 bases). Between the trimmed V and J ends, which lost 3 bases and 6 bases, there was a span of 14 bases. Germline CDR1 SEHNR, CDR2 FQNEAQ (reference sequence). The CDR3 loop spans 15 amino acids. DNA of the CDR3: TGTGCCAGCAGCTTTCTCGTCGGAGGGGCCGGGGAGCTGTTTTTT. This gives the protein CASSFLVGGAGELFF.

The rearrangement links TRBV5-1 to TRBJ1-1; D call uncertain. Per germline, CDR1 SGHRS and CDR2 YFSETQ. Trimming cost V 3 bases and J 5 bases, with 17 bases left between them. CDR3 length equals 15 residues. The CDR3 reads CASSSSRTPGTEAFF. The DNA of the CDR3 is TGCGCCAGCAGCTCGTCAAGGACGCCAGGTACTGAAGCTTTCTTT. The whole variable domain, filled in from reference TRBV5-1 and TRBJ1-1, reads KAGVTQTPRYLIKTRGQQVTLSCSPISGHRSVSWYQQTPGQGLQFLFEYFSETQRNKGNFPGRFSGRQFSNSRSEMNVSTLELGDSALYLCASSSSRTPGTEAFFGQGTRLTVV.

The chain couples TRBV18 to TRBJ2-1; 7 bases fit TRBD1. The ends lost 2 bases at V and 5 bases at J; junction bases unmatched: 6. The germline V gene encodes CDR1 KGHSH and CDR2 LQKENI. The CDR3 has 15 amino acids. CDR3 sequence (DNA): TGTGCCAGCTCACCAAGTACAGGGGTTAACAATGAGCAGTTCTTC. It specifies CASSPSTGVNNEQFF.

The chain carries TRBV6-5 and TRBJ2-3; D is uncertain. The germline V gene has CDR1 MNHEY and CDR2 SVGAGI. The CDR3 loop spans 12 amino acids. V shed 6 bases and J shed 5 bases, with 9 bases lying between them. The CDR3 protein is CASSRAGDTQYF. CDR3 sequence (DNA): TGTGCCAGCAGCCGAGCCGGAGATACGCAGTATTTT.

The CDR3 is CASSFWGHPYNEQFF. The CDR3, as DNA: TGTGCCAGCAGCTTCTGGGGGCACCCCTACAATGAGCAGTTCTTC. V gene TRBV7-2 combines with J gene TRBJ2-1; maybe TRBD1 (6 bases). The CDR3 loop spans 15 amino acids. CDR1 and CDR2 (germline): SGHTA, FQGNSA. V was cut by 3 bases and J by 2 bases, with 11 bases left in between.

This clone was observed once. The CDR3 protein is CASSPRTVNTEAFF. The CDR3 DNA follows: TGTGCCAGCAGCCCCCGGACAGTGAACACTGAAGCTTTCTTT. The gene calls are TRBV7-2 and TRBJ1-1; TRBD1 is a possible D gene (6 bases). The CDR3 is 14 amino acids. The germline CDR1 and CDR2 sequences are SGHTA and FQGNSA. Trimming shortened V by 5 bases and J by 0 bases, and 10 bases separated the two germline ends. The full variable domain, with the rest looked up from reference TRBV7-2 and TRBJ1-1, is GAGVSQSPSNKVTEKGKDVELRCDPISGHTALYWYRQSLGQGLEFLIYFQGNSAPDKSGLPSDRFSAERTGGSVSTLTIQRTQQEDSAVYLCASSPRTVNTEAFFGQGTRLTVV.

V is TRBV5-6 and J is TRBJ2-7; 9 nucleotides line up with TRBD2. Germline assignment: CDR1 SGHDT and CDR2 YYEEEE. With V trimmed by 1 base and J by 3 bases, 8 bases remained unmatched. The CDR3 is 16 residues long. Here the CDR3 reads CASSLYASGAYYEQYF. CDR3 sequence (DNA): TGTGCCAGCAGCTTGTATGCTAGCGGGGCCTACTACGAGCAGTACTTC.

In DNA form, the CDR3 reads TGTGCCAGCAGCCCGACAGGAGTCTCCTACGAGCAGTACTTC. This gives the protein CASSPTGVSYEQYF. V is TRBV5-6 and J is TRBJ2-7; TRBD1 might be the D (6 bases). Germline CDR1 and CDR2: SGHDT and YYEEEE. V shed 4 bases and J shed 0 bases, with 11 bases lying between them. CDR3 length equals 14 residues.

The chain couples TRBV4-1 to TRBJ1-1; the D is unclear. Trimming cost V 1 base and J 3 bases, with 6 bases left between them. In germline, CDR1 is MGHRA, CDR2 YSYEKL. The CDR3 has 13 residues. The DNA for the CDR3 is TGCGCCAGCAGCCAAGGACTGGACACTGAAGCTTTCTTT. It codes for CASSQGLDTEAFF.

V is TRBV5-1 and J is TRBJ2-7; D gene uncertain. V dropped 1 base and J dropped 6 bases, with 11 bases sitting between them. The CDR3 has 13 residues. Germline V gives CDR1 SGHRS, CDR2 YFSETQ. The DNA for the CDR3 is TGCGCCAGCAGCTTGATCGCCGGGTCCGAGCAGTACTTC. Translated: CASSLIAGSEQYF.

This clone was detected only a few times. V and J are TRBV9 and TRBJ1-3, with D uncertain. This CDR3 has 15 residues. Germline V gene sequence: CDR1 SGDLS, CDR2 YYNGEE. Trimming pared 0 bases from V and 0 bases from J, leaving 7 bases between. CDR3 region: CASSVELHSGNTIYF. In nucleotides, the CDR3 is TGTGCCAGCAGCGTAGAGTTACACTCTGGAAACACCATATATTTT. Complete variable domain (other parts from reference TRBV9 and TRBJ1-3): DSGVTQTPKHLITATGQRVTLRCSPRSGDLSVYWYQQSLDQGLQFLIQYYNGEERAKGNILERFSAQQFPDLHSELNLSSLELGDSALYFCASSVELHSGNTIYFGEGSWLTVV.

V usage is TRBV5-5 and J usage is TRBJ2-3, with 13 nucleotides matching TRBD2. The length of the CDR3 is 15 residues. J gave up 5 bases and V 0 bases, and 0 bases lay outside the gene matches. CDR1 SGHKS and CDR2 YYEKEE come from the germline V gene (reference sequence). The CDR3 DNA sequence: TGTGCCAGCAGCTTGGGACTAGCGGGAGGAGATACGCAGTATTTT. The encoded protein is CASSLGLAGGDTQYF.

This clone has only one observation. CDR3 DNA: TGCGCCAGCAGCTTTAGCGGAGGGGTTTCCTACGAGCAGTACTTC. Its protein product is CASSFSGGVSYEQYF. J is TRBJ2-5 and V is TRBV5-1, with D maybe TRBD2 (6 bases). The tail of the sequence fits TRBJ2-7 better, so the J call may be wrong. This CDR3 is built from 15 residues. The germline V gene has CDR1 SGHRS and CDR2 YFSETQ.

The chain employs TRBV13 and TRBJ2-2; 10 bases align to TRBD1. The CDR3 contains 16 residues. From germline, CDR1 is PRHDT and CDR2 FYEKMQ (reference sequence). V lost 5 bases and J lost 6; bases outside the gene matches: 9. Written as DNA, the CDR3 is TGTGCCAGCAGCATACCGGGACAGGGGTTTTCCGGGGAGCTGTTTTTT. Translation gives CASSIPGQGFSGELFF.

This clone was found a few times. The chain uses TRBV19 and TRBJ2-3; D might be TRBD1 or TRBD2, each matching 6 bases. The CDR3 totals 15 residues. Trimming left V 6 bases short and J 0 bases short, with 13 bases between. Germline V lookup: CDR1 LNHDA, CDR2 SQIVND (reference sequence). CDR3 in DNA: TGTGCCAGTAGCGGTAGGGGGACTAGCACAGATACGCAGTATTTT. Protein: CASSGRGTSTDTQYF. Looking up the rest from reference TRBV19 and TRBJ2-3 gives the full variable domain: DGGITQSPKYLFRKEGQNVTLSCEQNLNHDAMYWYRQDPGQGLRLIYYSQIVNDFQKGDIAEGYSVSREKKESFPLTVTSAQKNPTAFYLCASSGRGTSTDTQYFGPGTRLTVL.